The table lists the clone carrying this T cell receptor (beta chain) with many counts. Antigen specificity is unknown. This record comes from a study of early T cells in non-severe SARS-CoV-2 infection. Whole-study context: Chains stayed unpaired after sequencing of bulk RNA from unsorted whole blood.

Study-level results: VDJdb matches were skewed toward anti-spike CD8 T cell responses.

Molecules of cDNA were individually given unique molecular identifiers that were attached to them. TCRdb recomputed calls from the 5' RACE reads with MiXCR, one row per CDR3 protein. Of approximately 27,000 distinct CDR3 sequences in the sample, about 10% are singletons; the top ten hold around 15%. The CDR3 totals 15 residues. J was trimmed by 6 bases and V by 5 bases; bases with no gene match: 10. Germline values: CDR1 ENHRY, CDR2 SYGVKD. Sequencing was done on a sample of whole blood. This receptor was taken from an adult who was a healthcare worker with PCR-confirmed SARS-CoV-2 infection or an uninfected control (not recorded which). The chain couples TRBV10-3 to TRBJ1-5; 7 bases line up with TRBD1. The CDR3 DNA reads as TGTGCCATCAGTCCCCAGGGGGGGGATGGTCAGCCCCAGCATTTT. It codes for CAISPQGGDGQPQHF.